The rows below give T cell receptor beta chains drawn from one sample of a study of control samples from healthy donors and cancer patients. Sequencing was performed with immunoSEQ multiplex PCR; in TCRdb, only in-frame clones are kept and a portion is missing. The table shows tens of thousands of clones, with roughly 91% occurring only once. Material: blood. These receptors originate from a man in his forties or fifties in good health. CDR3s include the opening cysteine and the closing phenylalanine or tryptophan. The D gene is left open where the match is weak. Clone size is given for some rows only: seen once, a few or many times, or a class if the clone is expanded.

-	TRBD1	TRBJ1-2	15	TRBV5-1	CASSLAPGQSYGYTF	TGCGCCAGCAGCTTGGCCCCGGGACAGTCTTATGGCTACACCTTC
-	-	TRBJ1-1	15	TRBV19	CASSPAARVSTEAFF	TGTGCCAGTAGTCCCGCAGCGCGCGTAAGTACTGAAGCTTTCTTT
-	-	TRBJ1-1	14	TRBV6-6	CASSYSQGNTEAFF	TGTGCCAGCAGTTATTCACAGGGAAACACTGAAGCTTTCTTT
-	-	TRBJ1-4	11	TRBV12-3/TRBV12-4	CASSLGEKLFF	TGTGCCAGCAGTTTGGGTGAAAAACTGTTTTTT
-	-	TRBJ1-1	18	TRBV19	CASKDIRAGLGSNTEAFF	TGTGCCAGTAAAGATATTAGGGCTGGTTTAGGATCGAACACTGAAGCTTTCTTT
-	-	TRBJ2-7	13	TRBV5-6	CASSPGLTYEQYF	TGTGCCAGCAGCCCCGGCCTTACCTACGAGCAGTACTTC
few	-	TRBJ2-3	12	TRBV9	CASGEGTDTQYF	TGTGCCAGCGGCGAGGGCACAGATACGCAGTATTTT
-	-	TRBJ1-2	13	TRBV6-5	CASSSRDIHGYTF	TGTGCCAGCAGTTCCCGGGACATCCATGGCTACACCTTC
-	TRBD1	TRBJ1-6	14	TRBV7-9	CASGDRGSDSPLHF	TGTGCCAGCGGGGACAGGGGCTCGGATTCACCCCTCCACTTT
-	-	TRBJ1-3	14	TRBV11-2	CASSPKHRENTIYF	TGTGCCAGCAGCCCGAAGCATAGGGAGAACACCATATATTTT
-	-	TRBJ2-2	13	TRBV19	CASSIRAAGELFF	TGTGCCAGTAGTATAAGGGCCGCGGGGGAGCTGTTTTTT
-	-	TRBJ2-2	14	TRBV6-1	CASSDGPNTGELFF	TGTGCCAGCAGTGACGGCCCGAACACCGGGGAGCTGTTTTTT
-	TRBD2	TRBJ2-5	16	TRBV11-2	CASSLVAGGQGETQYF	TGTGCCAGCAGCTTAGTGGCGGGGGGGCAAGGAGAGACCCAGTACTTC
once	-	TRBJ1-1	13	TRBV7-2	CASNQRGDTEAFF	TGTGCCAGCAACCAGAGGGGAGACACTGAAGCTTTCTTT
-	TRBD2	TRBJ2-3	16	TRBV6-1	CASSEGTSGGADTQYF	TGTGCCAGCAGTGAGGGTACTAGCGGGGGCGCAGATACGCAGTATTTT
-	-	TRBJ2-3	13	TRBV11-2	CASSLGRTDTQYF	TGTGCCAGCAGCTTAGGTCGCACAGATACGCAGTATTTT